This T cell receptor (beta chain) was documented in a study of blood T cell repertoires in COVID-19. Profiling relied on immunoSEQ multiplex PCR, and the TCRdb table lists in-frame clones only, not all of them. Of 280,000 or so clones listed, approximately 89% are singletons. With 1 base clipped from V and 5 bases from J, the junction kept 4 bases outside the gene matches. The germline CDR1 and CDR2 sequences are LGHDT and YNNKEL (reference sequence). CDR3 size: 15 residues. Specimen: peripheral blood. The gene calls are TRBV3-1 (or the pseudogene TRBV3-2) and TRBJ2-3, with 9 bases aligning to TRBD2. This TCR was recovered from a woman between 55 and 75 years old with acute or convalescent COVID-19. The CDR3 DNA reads TGTGCCAGCAGCCAAGGCGGGGGGGCGGGAGATACGCAGTATTTT. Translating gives CASSQGGGAGDTQYF.